The sequence of this T cell receptor (beta chain) was determined in a study of lymphopenia after photon versus proton radiotherapy. Profiling relied on immunoSEQ multiplex PCR, and the TCRdb table lists in-frame clones only, not all of them. The sample carries over 55,000 clones, 85% to 90% recorded once. CDR1 is SEHNR, CDR2 FQNEAQ, per germline (reference sequence). Trimming removed 1 base from V and 5 bases from J; junction bases left unmatched: 7. This CDR3 spans 16 amino acids. The source is an elderly man with esophageal cancer. The material was peripheral blood, obtained from a patient treated with proton-based radiotherapy. The V and J genes are TRBV7-9 and TRBJ1-4, with TRBD1 identical over 7 bases. CDR3 sequence: CASSLVSGTANEKLFF. The DNA of the CDR3 is TGTGCCAGCAGCTTAGTATCCGGGACAGCAAATGAAAAACTGTTTTTT.